The 26 T cell receptor beta chains listed next were all sequenced from one sample in a study of CD8 T cells in Susac syndrome. Reverse transcription of about 0.45 to 1 ug RNA was carried out with random hexamers. TCRdb ran MiXCR on the immunoSEQ multiplex PCR reads and lists one entry per CDR3 protein. The table records about 300,000 distinct CDR3 sequences, about 90% of them present only once. Sequencing input: CD4+ T cells from PBMCs. The receptor source for this set is a human donor with multiple sclerosis.

The count of this clonotype is one. The gene calls are TRBV15 and TRBJ2-1; 8 nucleotides align to TRBD2. Germline CDR1 reads LNHNV; CDR2 reads YYDKDF (reference sequence). The CDR3 sequence is 17 residues long. The J segment lost 9 bases and the V segment lost 5 bases, leaving 18 bases of the junction unmatched. This CDR3 is CATSPFLGTRDGGEQFF. In DNA, the CDR3 is TGTGCCACCAGCCCTTTTCTCGGGACTAGGGACGGTGGTGAGCAGTTCTTC. The whole variable domain, filled in from reference TRBV15 and TRBJ2-1, reads DAMVIQNPRYQVTQFGKPVTLSCSQTLNHNVMYWYQQKSSQAPKLLFHYYDKDFNNEADTPDNFQSRRPNTSFCFLDIRSPGLGDTAMYLCATSPFLGTRDGGEQFFGPGTRLTVL.

The chain couples TRBV7-9 to TRBJ2-5; D uncertain. V was shortened by 5 bases and J by 4 bases, with 14 bases between the two germline ends. Germline values: CDR1 SEHNR, CDR2 FQNEAQ (reference sequence). The CDR3 is 14 amino acids. CDR3 in DNA: TGTGCCAGCAGCCCGGAGATTCATAGAGAGACCCAGTACTTC. Translation gives CASSPEIHRETQYF.

CDR3: CASSSTRGGYSNQPQHF. CDR3 DNA: TGTGCCAGCAGCTCCACTAGGGGGGGCTATAGCAATCAGCCCCAGCATTTT. The rearrangement joins TRBV7-2 to TRBJ1-5; D perhaps matches TRBD1 (6 bases). CDR1 and CDR2 from the germline V gene are SGHTA and FQGNSA. The CDR3 loop spans 17 amino acids. Trimming removed 4 bases at V and 0 bases at J, with 16 bases between. Filled out from reference TRBV7-2 and TRBJ1-5, the complete variable domain reads GAGVSQSPSNKVTEKGKDVELRCDPISGHTALYWYRQSLGQGLEFLIYFQGNSAPDKSGLPSDRFSAERTGGSVSTLTIQRTQQEDSAVYLCASSSTRGGYSNQPQHFGDGTRLSIL.

The rearrangement uses TRBV7-8 and TRBJ2-7, with D perhaps given as TRBD1 or TRBD2 (6 bases each). The CDR3 covers 13 residues. V was clipped by 5 bases and J by 3 bases, with 11 bases between them. The germline V gene has CDR1 SGHVS and CDR2 FQNEAQ. CDR3 bases: TGTGCCAGCAGCGCTGGGGGGCGCTACGAGCAGTACTTC. It is translated as CASSAGGRYEQYF. The full variable domain, with the rest looked up from reference TRBV7-8 and TRBJ2-7, is GAGVSQSPRYKVAKRGQDVALRCDPISGHVSLFWYQQALGQGPEFLTYFQNEAQLDKSGLPSDRFFAERPEGSVSTLKIQRTQQEDSAVYLCASSAGGRYEQYFGPGTRLTVT.

The gene calls are TRBV20-1 and TRBJ1-4; the match to TRBD1 covers 10 bases. The V gene end was trimmed by 5 bases and the J gene end by 7 bases; junction bases not matched to a gene: 4. The CDR3 is made up of 13 amino acids. Germline V gives CDR1 DFQATT, CDR2 SNEGSKA (reference sequence). CDR3 DNA: TGCAGTGCTGGTCGGACAGGGGGTGAAAAACTGTTTTTT. This gives the protein CSAGRTGGEKLFF.

V is TRBV5-1 and J is TRBJ1-1; a weak D match, TRBD1 (5 bases). This CDR3 is built from 16 residues. Germline V gene sequence: CDR1 SGHRS, CDR2 YFSETQ. V was pared by 0 bases and J by 1 base, with 13 bases between. The CDR3 bases are TGCGCCAGCAGCTTGGGTTGGGGCGGCCCGAACACTGAAGCTTTCTTT. This gives the protein CASSLGWGGPNTEAFF.

In nucleotides, the CDR3 is TGCGCCAGCAGCCCGTGGACAAGGGACAGGGGTCTCTACGAGCAGTACTTC. It yields the protein CASSPWTRDRGLYEQYF. The gene calls are TRBV5-1 and TRBJ2-7; the match to TRBD1 covers 10 bases. The CDR3 extends over 17 amino acids. Germline values: CDR1 SGHRS, CDR2 YFSETQ. V lost 4 bases, J lost 3 bases, and 13 bases stayed unmatched.

The chain recombines TRBV7-9 with TRBJ2-1; D uncertain. This CDR3 is 13 amino acids long. The germline gives CDR1 SEHNR, CDR2 FQNEAQ (reference sequence). V gave up 4 bases and J gave up 8 bases, with 12 bases separating them. The CDR3 coding sequence is TGTGCCAGCAGCTCCTACCCTCTCCATGAGCAGTTCTTC. It specifies CASSSYPLHEQFF.

This CDR3 reads CASSARRKETQYF. The DNA for the CDR3 is TGTGCCAGCAGCGCCAGACGGAAAGAGACCCAGTACTTC. This rearrangement joins TRBV7-2 to TRBJ2-5; D unresolved. The V end lost 5 bases, the J end lost 3 bases, and 10 bases lay between the germline ends. The CDR3 covers 13 residues. Germline V gene lookup returns CDR1 SGHTA and CDR2 FQGNSA. Full variable domain (missing parts from reference TRBV7-2 and TRBJ2-5): GAGVSQSPSNKVTEKGKDVELRCDPISGHTALYWYRQSLGQGLEFLIYFQGNSAPDKSGLPSDRFSAERTGGSVSTLTIQRTQQEDSAVYLCASSARRKETQYFGPGTRLLVL.

The chain combines TRBV13 with TRBJ2-5; TRBD2 agrees at 16 bases. Unmatched junction bases numbered 11, after V lost 5 bases and J lost 5 bases. Per germline, CDR1 PRHDT and CDR2 FYEKMQ (reference sequence). The CDR3 is made up of 18 amino acids. CDR3 sequence (DNA): TGTGCCAGCAGCACACGTGGGACTAGCGGGAGGGTTGTGGAGACCCAGTACTTC. This sequence encodes CASSTRGTSGRVVETQYF.

The CDR3 DNA is TGTGCCAGCAGCGTCGGCGGGCCGGTAGATACGCAGTATTTT. This gives the protein CASSVGGPVDTQYF. This chain joins TRBV7-9 and TRBJ2-3; tentatively, D is TRBD2 (5 bases). The V end was cut by 5 bases, the J end by 5 bases, with 14 bases between. Germline loops: CDR1 SEHNR, CDR2 FQNEAQ (reference sequence). This CDR3 region has 14 residues.

The chain couples TRBV19 to TRBJ2-1, with a tentative D call TRBD2 (6 bases). Trimming left V 3 bases short and J 4 bases short, with 10 bases between. Germline CDR1 and CDR2: LNHDA and SQIVND (reference sequence). The CDR3 runs 14 residues. CDR3 nucleotide sequence: TGTGCCAGTAGTATCCCGGGACTTTACAATGAGCAGTTCTTC. Protein sequence: CASSIPGLYNEQFF.

The chain joins TRBV24-1 to TRBJ2-6; TRBD2 matches 8 bases. The CDR3 runs 18 residues. Germline V gene data show CDR1 as KGHDR and CDR2 as SFDVKD. The trim removed 5 bases at V and 0 bases at J, leaving 8 bases unmatched. CDR3 nucleotide sequence: TGTGCCACCAGTGCAGGCCCCGCGGGAGGCTCTGGGGCCAACGTCCTGACTTTC. Translated: CATSAGPAGGSGANVLTF.

This clonotype has just a few counts. V gene TRBV6-5 combines with J gene TRBJ1-1, with 10 bases that match TRBD1. The ends lost 4 bases at V and 4 bases at J; junction bases unmatched: 3. Germline assignment: CDR1 MNHEY and CDR2 SVGAGI. The CDR3 runs to 14 residues. The CDR3 loop is CASSFRTGGTEAFF. CDR3 DNA sequence: TGTGCCAGCAGTTTCCGGACAGGGGGCACTGAAGCTTTCTTT.

The chain joins TRBV2 to TRBJ1-1, with D possibly TRBD1 on 6 matching bases. Germline CDR1 is SNHLY and CDR2 is FYNNEI. Trimming pared 7 bases from V and 0 bases from J, leaving 15 bases between. The CDR3 loop spans 15 amino acids. CDR3 in amino acids: CASTKIRGMNTEAFF. CDR3 in DNA: TGTGCCAGCACGAAAATCAGGGGAATGAACACTGAAGCTTTCTTT. Filled out from reference TRBV2 and TRBJ1-1, the complete variable domain reads EPEVTQTPSHQVTQMGQEVILRCVPISNHLYFYWYRQILGQKVEFLVSFYNNEISEKSEIFDDQFSVERPDGSNFTLKIRSTKLEDSAMYFCASTKIRGMNTEAFFGQGTRLTVV.

V is TRBV6-5 and J is TRBJ1-1, with 10 bases that match TRBD1. There are 13 residues in the CDR3. J lost 6 bases, V lost 8 bases, and 6 bases had no gene match. From germline, CDR1 is MNHEY and CDR2 SVGAGI. DNA of the CDR3: TGTGCCAGCCGGGACAGGGGAGTCGCTGAAGCTTTCTTT. This translates into CASRDRGVAEAFF.

The chain has TRBV5-1 and TRBJ2-5; D might be TRBD1 or TRBD2, each matching 5 bases. This CDR3 contains 15 residues. CDR1 and CDR2 from the germline V gene are SGHRS and YFSETQ. V lost 4 bases to trimming and J lost 4 bases, with 17 bases between them. In nucleotides, the CDR3 is TGCGCCAGCAGCCACGGGACCGCGCGAGTAGAGACCCAGTACTTC. As protein: CASSHGTARVETQYF.

This sequence joins TRBV12-3 or TRBV12-4 and TRBJ2-7; tentative D call: TRBD2 (6 bases). The V end lost 3 bases, the J end lost 5 bases, and 17 bases lay between the germline ends. This CDR3 contains 15 residues. CDR3 sequence reads: CASSFLTRVSNEQYF. CDR3 nucleotide sequence: TGTGCCAGCAGTTTTCTGACTAGAGTAAGCAACGAGCAGTACTTC.

The chain combines TRBV13 with TRBJ2-7, with 7 positions matching TRBD2. Germline V gives CDR1 PRHDT, CDR2 FYEKMQ (reference sequence). Trimming cost V 2 bases and J 3 bases; bases outside gene matches: 7. The CDR3 loop spans 15 amino acids. The CDR3 loop reads CASSLKGRGNYEQYF. The DNA for the CDR3 is TGTGCCAGCAGCTTAAAAGGGAGGGGAAACTACGAGCAGTACTTC.

This chain links TRBV2 with TRBJ1-1, with 7 bases aligning to TRBD1. This CDR3 region has 13 residues. Germline V gene lookup returns CDR1 SNHLY and CDR2 FYNNEI. Trimming took 6 bases from V and 4 from J; bases not matched to a gene: 5. CDR3 in amino acids: CASRDREGTEAFF. The CDR3 DNA reads TGTGCCAGCAGAGACAGGGAAGGCACTGAAGCTTTCTTT.

V and J are TRBV12-3 or TRBV12-4 and TRBJ1-1; D is unresolved. The CDR3 sequence is 12 residues long. With 6 bases removed from V and 5 bases from J, the gap between germline ends came to 10 bases. This CDR3 reads CASSQPPTEAFF. DNA of the CDR3: TGTGCCAGCAGCCAGCCGCCGACTGAAGCTTTCTTT.

This chain joins TRBV24-1 and TRBJ1-3, with D maybe TRBD1 (5 bases). This CDR3 is 17 amino acids long. Germline V lookup: CDR1 KGHDR, CDR2 SFDVKD. Trimming stripped 4 bases from V and 0 bases from J, with 15 bases between. CDR3 amino acids: CATSEGGGDSSGNTIYF. CDR3 DNA sequence: TGTGCCACCAGTGAAGGAGGCGGGGACTCCTCTGGAAACACCATATATTTT.

This sequence joins TRBV20-1 and TRBJ2-5; 8 bases are a match to TRBD1. There are 11 residues in the CDR3. Per the germline V gene, CDR1 is DFQATT and CDR2 is SNEGSKA (reference sequence). The V and J ends lost 7 bases and 2 bases, in that order; junction bases with no gene match: 0. The CDR3 coding sequence is TGCAGTGGACAGGGGCAAGAGACCCAGTACTTC. It yields the protein CSGQGQETQYF.

In nucleotides, the CDR3 is TGCAGTGCTAGAGATTTTCTCGGAATCGAGCAGTTCTTC. As protein: CSARDFLGIEQFF. The chain uses TRBV20-1 and TRBJ2-1; D is unresolved. Per the germline V gene, CDR1 is DFQATT and CDR2 is SNEGSKA (reference sequence). This CDR3 is 13 amino acids long. V was trimmed by 0 bases and J by 10 bases, leaving 13 bases between them.

The rearrangement joins TRBV5-4 to TRBJ1-1, with 8 nucleotides matching TRBD1. The V gene end was trimmed by 3 bases and the J gene end by 2 bases; junction bases not matched to a gene: 3. Germline loops: CDR1 SGHNT, CDR2 YYREEE (reference sequence). The CDR3 runs 14 residues. The chain's CDR3 is CASSSPGGNTEAFF. The CDR3 DNA sequence: TGTGCCAGCAGCTCTCCAGGGGGCAACACTGAAGCTTTCTTT.

J is TRBJ1-1 and V is TRBV27; D possibly corresponds to TRBD1 (5 bases). CDR1 and CDR2 from the germline V gene are MNHEY and SMNVEV (reference sequence). Between the trimmed V and J ends, which lost 5 bases and 6 bases, there was a span of 25 bases. This CDR3 contains 17 residues. CDR3 loop: CASSPQGYLGGIAEAFF. The DNA of the CDR3 is TGTGCCAGCAGTCCTCAGGGTTATTTGGGGGGTATCGCTGAAGCTTTCTTT.